This TCR beta chain was obtained from a study of shared clonotypes between healthy human individuals. Remarks on this clone: Its antigen remains unknown.

An assay was performed, and its level was deep. Authors' methods: ImmunoSEQ junction-only sequences lacked quality scores, so their filtering differed. The assay was immunoSEQ multiplex PCR, and TCRdb's table has in-frame clones only and misses some. V and J calls and clone size are copied from that table; D and trimming were computed from the DNA. The sample includes 2,500,000 or so clones, roughly 93% of them seen just once. The study's findings and limits: Sharing across four donors was highest in naive CD4 (around 5%) and lowest in memory CD8 (about 0.4%). Memory subsets generally showed lower estimated richness than naive subsets.

The CDR3 runs 17 residues. Per germline, CDR1 SGHRS and CDR2 YFSETQ. The ends lost 4 bases at V and 3 bases at J; junction bases unmatched: 11. The sequencing sample was made of naive CD4+ T cells from PBMCs. Subset in this sample: CD45RA+ positively selected. This TCR derives from a young man in good health. Some clones in this sample may be carry-over from other donors' samples. The chain employs TRBV5-1 and TRBJ2-1; 9 nucleotides line up with TRBD2. CDR3 region: CASSLRTSALSYNEQFF. DNA of the CDR3: TGCGCCAGCAGCCTCCGGACTAGCGCATTGAGCTACAATGAGCAGTTCTTC.